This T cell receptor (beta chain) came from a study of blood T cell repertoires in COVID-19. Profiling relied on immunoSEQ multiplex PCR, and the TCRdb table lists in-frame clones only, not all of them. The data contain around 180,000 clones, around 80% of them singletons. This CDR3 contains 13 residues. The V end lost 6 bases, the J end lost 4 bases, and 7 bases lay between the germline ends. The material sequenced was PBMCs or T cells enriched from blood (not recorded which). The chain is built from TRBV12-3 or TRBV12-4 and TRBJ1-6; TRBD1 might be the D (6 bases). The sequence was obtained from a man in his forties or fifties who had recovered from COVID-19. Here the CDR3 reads CASRDSYNSPLHF. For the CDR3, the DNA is TGTGCCAGCAGGGACAGTTATAATTCACCCCTCCACTTT.